The sequence of this T cell receptor beta chain was determined in a study of cytomegalovirus exposure and HLA in healthy donors. Researchers ran the PCR with 60 Vbeta and 13 Jbeta primers. Some clones are missing from TCRdb's copy, which holds only in-frame ones; the method was immunoSEQ multiplex PCR. The sample contains 150,000 to 200,000 clones, around 76% of which appear only once. The length of the CDR3 is 15 residues. Germline V gene lookup returns CDR1 SGHRS and CDR2 YFSETQ. V shed 7 bases, J shed 0 bases, and the junction held 7 bases outside the gene matches. At the time of sampling, donors were nominally healthy, though unrecorded immune exposures were likely.

This TCR derives from a man aged 40-55 years in good health and CMV-seronegative. The rearrangement joins TRBV5-1 to TRBJ2-3, with 8 bases that match TRBD2. What was sequenced was PBMCs. The CDR3 region is CASFRGGTSTDTQYF. CDR3 sequence (DNA): TGCGCCAGCTTCCGGGGGGGGACCAGCACAGATACGCAGTATTTT.